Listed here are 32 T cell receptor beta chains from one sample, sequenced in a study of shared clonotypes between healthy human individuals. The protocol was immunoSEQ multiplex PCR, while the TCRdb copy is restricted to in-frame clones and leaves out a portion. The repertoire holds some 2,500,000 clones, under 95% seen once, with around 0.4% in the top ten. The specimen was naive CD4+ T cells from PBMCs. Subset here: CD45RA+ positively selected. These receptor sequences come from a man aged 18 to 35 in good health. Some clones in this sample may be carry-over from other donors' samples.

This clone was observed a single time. CDR3 in DNA: TGCGCCAGCAGCTTGGGAGATGTCACTCAAGAGACCCAGTACTTC. As protein: CASSLGDVTQETQYF. The chain has TRBV5-1 and TRBJ2-5, with D uncertain. CDR1 and CDR2 (germline): SGHRS, YFSETQ. Trimming took off 0 bases at V and 2 bases at J, with 11 bases between the two ends. The CDR3 extends over 15 amino acids.

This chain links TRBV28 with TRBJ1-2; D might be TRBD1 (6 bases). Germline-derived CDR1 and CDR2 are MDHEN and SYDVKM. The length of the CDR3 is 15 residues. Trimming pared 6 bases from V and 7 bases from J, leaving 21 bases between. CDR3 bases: TGTGCCAGCAGCTCTGCCGGAGGGGGGGCAGCTGGCTACACCTTC. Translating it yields CASSSAGGGAAGYTF.

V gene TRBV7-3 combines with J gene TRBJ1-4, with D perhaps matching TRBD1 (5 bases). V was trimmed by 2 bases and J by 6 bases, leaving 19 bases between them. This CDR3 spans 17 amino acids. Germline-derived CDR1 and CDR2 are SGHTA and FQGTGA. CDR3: CASSLWAGKLRDEKLFF. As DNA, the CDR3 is TGTGCCAGCAGCTTATGGGCAGGGAAGCTTCGTGATGAAAAACTGTTTTTT.

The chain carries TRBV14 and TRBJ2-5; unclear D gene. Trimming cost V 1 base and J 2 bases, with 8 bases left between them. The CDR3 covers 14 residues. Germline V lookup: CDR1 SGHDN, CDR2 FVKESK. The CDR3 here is CASSQAIAQETQYF. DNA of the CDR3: TGTGCCAGCAGCCAAGCAATAGCTCAAGAGACCCAGTACTTC.

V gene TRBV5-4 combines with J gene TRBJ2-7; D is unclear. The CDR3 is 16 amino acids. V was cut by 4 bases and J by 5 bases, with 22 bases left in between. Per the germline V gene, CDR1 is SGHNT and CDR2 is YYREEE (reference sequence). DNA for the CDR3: TGTGCCAGCAGCACGCCCGCAGCAGAAAATCTTAACGAGCAGTACTTC. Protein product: CASSTPAAENLNEQYF.

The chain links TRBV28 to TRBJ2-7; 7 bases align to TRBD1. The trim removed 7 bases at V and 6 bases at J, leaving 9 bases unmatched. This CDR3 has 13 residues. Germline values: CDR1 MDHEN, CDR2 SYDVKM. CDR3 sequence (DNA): TGTGCCAGCAAGAGGGGGCTCTTTCTCGAGCAGTACTTC. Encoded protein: CASKRGLFLEQYF.

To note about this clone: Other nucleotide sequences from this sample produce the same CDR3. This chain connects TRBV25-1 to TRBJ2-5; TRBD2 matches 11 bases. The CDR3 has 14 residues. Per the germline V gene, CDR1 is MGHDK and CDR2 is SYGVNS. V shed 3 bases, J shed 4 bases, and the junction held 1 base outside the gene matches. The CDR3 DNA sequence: TGTGCCAGCAGTGACGGACTAGCGGGAGAGACCCAGTACTTC. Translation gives CASSDGLAGETQYF.

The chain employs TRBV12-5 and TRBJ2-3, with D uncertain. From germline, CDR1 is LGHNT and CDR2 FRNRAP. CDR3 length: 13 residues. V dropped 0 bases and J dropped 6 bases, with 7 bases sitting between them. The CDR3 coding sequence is TGTGCTAGTGGTTTGGTGGGGTGGGATACGCAGTATTTT. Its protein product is CASGLVGWDTQYF.

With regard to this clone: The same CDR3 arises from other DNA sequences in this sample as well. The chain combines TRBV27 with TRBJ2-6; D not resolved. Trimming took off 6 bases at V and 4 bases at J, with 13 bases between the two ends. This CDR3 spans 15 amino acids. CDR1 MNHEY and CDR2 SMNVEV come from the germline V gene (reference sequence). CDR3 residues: CASSPRGPGANVLTF. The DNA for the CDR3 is TGTGCCAGCAGCCCCCGTGGCCCAGGGGCCAACGTCCTGACTTTC.

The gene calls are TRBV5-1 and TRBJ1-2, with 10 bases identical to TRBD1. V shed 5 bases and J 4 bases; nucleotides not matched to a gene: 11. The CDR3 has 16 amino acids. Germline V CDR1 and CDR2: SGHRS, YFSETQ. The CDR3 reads CASSLLDRGSLYGYTF. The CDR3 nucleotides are TGCGCCAGCAGTCTACTGGACAGGGGGAGTCTCTATGGCTACACCTTC.

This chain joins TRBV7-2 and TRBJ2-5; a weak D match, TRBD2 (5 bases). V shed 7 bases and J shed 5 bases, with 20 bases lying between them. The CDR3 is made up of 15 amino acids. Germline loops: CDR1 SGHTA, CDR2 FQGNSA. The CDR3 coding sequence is TGTGCCAGCACCCGCGAAGCAGTAGGAGGCGAGACCCAGTACTTC. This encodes CASTREAVGGETQYF.

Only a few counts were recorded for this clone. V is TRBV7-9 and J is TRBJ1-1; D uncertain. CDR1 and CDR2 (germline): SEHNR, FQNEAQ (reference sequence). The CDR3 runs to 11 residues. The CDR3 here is CASGKVTEAFF. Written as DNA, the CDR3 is TGTGCAAGCGGAAAGGTCACTGAAGCTTTCTTT.

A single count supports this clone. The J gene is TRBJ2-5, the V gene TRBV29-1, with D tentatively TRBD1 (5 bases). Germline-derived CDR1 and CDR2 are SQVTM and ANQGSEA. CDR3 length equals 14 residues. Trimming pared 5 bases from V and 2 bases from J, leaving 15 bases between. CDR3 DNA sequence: TGCAGCGTTAAAAGGGGAAACGGTCAAGAGACCCAGTACTTC. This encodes CSVKRGNGQETQYF.

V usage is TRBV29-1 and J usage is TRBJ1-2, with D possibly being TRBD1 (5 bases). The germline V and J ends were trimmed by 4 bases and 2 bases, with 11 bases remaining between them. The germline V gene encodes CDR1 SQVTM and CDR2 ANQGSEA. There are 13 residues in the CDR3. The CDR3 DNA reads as TGCAGCGTTGGACGGCAGGGAAACTATGGCTACACCTTC. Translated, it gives CSVGRQGNYGYTF.

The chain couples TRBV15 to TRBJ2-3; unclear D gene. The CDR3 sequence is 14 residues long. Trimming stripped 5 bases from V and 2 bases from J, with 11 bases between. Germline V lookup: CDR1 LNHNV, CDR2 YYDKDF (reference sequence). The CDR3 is CATSPSSSTDTQYF. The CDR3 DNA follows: TGTGCCACCAGCCCGAGCTCCTCCACAGATACGCAGTATTTT. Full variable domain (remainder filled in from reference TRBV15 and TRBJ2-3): DAMVIQNPRYQVTQFGKPVTLSCSQTLNHNVMYWYQQKSSQAPKLLFHYYDKDFNNEADTPDNFQSRRPNTSFCFLDIRSPGLGDTAMYLCATSPSSSTDTQYFGPGTRLTVL.

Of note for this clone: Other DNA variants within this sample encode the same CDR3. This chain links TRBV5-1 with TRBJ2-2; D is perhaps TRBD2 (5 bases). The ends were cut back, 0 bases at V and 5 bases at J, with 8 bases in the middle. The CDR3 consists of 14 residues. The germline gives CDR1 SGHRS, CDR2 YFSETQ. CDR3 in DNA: TGCGCCAGCAGCTTGGCCGGGGAAACCGGGGAGCTGTTTTTT. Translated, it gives CASSLAGETGELFF.

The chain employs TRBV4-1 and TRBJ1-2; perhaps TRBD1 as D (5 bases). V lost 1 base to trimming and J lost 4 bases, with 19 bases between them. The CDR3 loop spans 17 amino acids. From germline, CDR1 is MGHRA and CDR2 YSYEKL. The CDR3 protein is CASSQGNVLAGLYGYTF. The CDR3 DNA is TGCGCCAGCAGCCAAGGAAACGTACTGGCAGGGCTCTATGGCTACACCTTC.

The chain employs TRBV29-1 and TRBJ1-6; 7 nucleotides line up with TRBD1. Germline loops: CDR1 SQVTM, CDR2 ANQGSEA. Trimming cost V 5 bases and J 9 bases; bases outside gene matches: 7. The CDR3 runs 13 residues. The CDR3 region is CSVQQGSGSPLHF. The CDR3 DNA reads TGCAGCGTTCAACAGGGGTCGGGTTCACCCCTCCACTTT.

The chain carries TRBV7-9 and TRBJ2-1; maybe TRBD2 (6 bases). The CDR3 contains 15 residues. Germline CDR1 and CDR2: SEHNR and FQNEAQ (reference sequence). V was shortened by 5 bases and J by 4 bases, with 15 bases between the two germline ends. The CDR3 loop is CASSLADGRYNEQFF. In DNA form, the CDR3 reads TGTGCCAGCAGCCTGGCGGACGGGAGATACAATGAGCAGTTCTTC.

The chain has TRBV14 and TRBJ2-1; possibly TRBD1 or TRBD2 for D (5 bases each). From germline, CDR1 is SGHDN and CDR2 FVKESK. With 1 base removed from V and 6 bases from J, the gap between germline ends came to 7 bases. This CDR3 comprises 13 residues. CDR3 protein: CASSQARGNEQFF. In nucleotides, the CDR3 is TGTGCCAGCAGCCAAGCGAGGGGCAATGAGCAGTTCTTC.

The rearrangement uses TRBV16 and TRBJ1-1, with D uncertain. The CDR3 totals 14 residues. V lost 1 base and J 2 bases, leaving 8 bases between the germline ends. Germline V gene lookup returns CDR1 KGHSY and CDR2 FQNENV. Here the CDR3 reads CASSQLAVNTEAFF. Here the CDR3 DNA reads TGTGCCAGCAGCCAATTAGCAGTTAACACTGAAGCTTTCTTT.

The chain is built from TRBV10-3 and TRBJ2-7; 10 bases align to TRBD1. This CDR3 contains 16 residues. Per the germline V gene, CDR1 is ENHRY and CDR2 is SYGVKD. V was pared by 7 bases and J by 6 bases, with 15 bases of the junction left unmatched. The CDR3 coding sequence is TGTGCCATCACCCCGACCCCCGACAGGGGGCCCGGCGAGCAGTACTTC. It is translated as CAITPTPDRGPGEQYF.

The CDR3, as DNA: TGTGCCATCAGTGAAGGGGTCAGTCGCACCGGGGAGCTGTTTTTT. Residues: CAISEGVSRTGELFF. The chain couples TRBV10-3 to TRBJ2-2; the D gene is possibly TRBD1 (5 bases). CDR1 ENHRY and CDR2 SYGVKD come from the germline V gene. Trimming stripped 3 bases from V and 4 bases from J, with 12 bases between. The CDR3 length is 15 residues.

In nucleotides, the CDR3 is TGTGCCAGCAGCTCAATTACTACAGGGGGCCAAGAGACCCAGTACTTC. This gives the protein CASSSITTGGQETQYF. This chain joins TRBV5-4 and TRBJ2-5; 8 nucleotides line up with TRBD1. The CDR3 is 16 amino acids. J gave up 1 base and V 3 bases, and 8 bases lay outside the gene matches. Germline values: CDR1 SGHNT, CDR2 YYREEE (reference sequence).

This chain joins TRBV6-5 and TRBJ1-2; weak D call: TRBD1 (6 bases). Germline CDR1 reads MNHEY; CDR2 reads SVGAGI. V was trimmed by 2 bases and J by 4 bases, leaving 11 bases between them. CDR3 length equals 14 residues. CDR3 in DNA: TGTGCCAGCAGTTACGGACAGCTTCTCTATGGCTACACCTTC. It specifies CASSYGQLLYGYTF.

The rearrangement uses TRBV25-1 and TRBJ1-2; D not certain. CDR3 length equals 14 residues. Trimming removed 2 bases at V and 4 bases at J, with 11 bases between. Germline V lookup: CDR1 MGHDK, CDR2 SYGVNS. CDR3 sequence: CASSEGPARYGYTF. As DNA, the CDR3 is TGTGCCAGCAGTGAAGGCCCAGCCCGCTATGGCTACACCTTC.

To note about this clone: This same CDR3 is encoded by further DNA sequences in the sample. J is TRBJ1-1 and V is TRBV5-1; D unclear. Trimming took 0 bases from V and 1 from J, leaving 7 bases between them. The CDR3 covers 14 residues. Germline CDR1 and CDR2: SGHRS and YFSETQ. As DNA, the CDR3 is TGCGCCAGCAGCTTGGACAGTCAGAACACTGAAGCTTTCTTT. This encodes CASSLDSQNTEAFF. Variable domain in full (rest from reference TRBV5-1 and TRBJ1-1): KAGVTQTPRYLIKTRGQQVTLSCSPISGHRSVSWYQQTPGQGLQFLFEYFSETQRNKGNFPGRFSGRQFSNSRSEMNVSTLELGDSALYLCASSLDSQNTEAFFGQGTRLTVV.

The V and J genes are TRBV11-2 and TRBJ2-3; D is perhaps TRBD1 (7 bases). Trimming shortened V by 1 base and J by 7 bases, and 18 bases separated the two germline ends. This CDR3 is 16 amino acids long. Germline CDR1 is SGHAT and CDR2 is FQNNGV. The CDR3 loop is CASSLGPGQEGYTQYF. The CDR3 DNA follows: TGTGCCAGCAGCTTAGGCCCCGGACAGGAGGGATATACGCAGTATTTT.

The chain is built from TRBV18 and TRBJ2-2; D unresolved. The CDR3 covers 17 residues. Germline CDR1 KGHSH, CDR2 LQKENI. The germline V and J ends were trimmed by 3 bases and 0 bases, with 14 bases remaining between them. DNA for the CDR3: TGTGCCAGCTCACCGATCCGTGCCAGATCGAACACCGGGGAGCTGTTTTTT. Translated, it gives CASSPIRARSNTGELFF.

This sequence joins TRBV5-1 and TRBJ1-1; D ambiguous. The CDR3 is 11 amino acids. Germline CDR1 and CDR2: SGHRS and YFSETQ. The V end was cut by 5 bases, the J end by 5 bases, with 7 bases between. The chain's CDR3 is CASSKGTEAFF. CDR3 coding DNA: TGCGCCAGCAGTAAGGGAACTGAAGCTTTCTTT.

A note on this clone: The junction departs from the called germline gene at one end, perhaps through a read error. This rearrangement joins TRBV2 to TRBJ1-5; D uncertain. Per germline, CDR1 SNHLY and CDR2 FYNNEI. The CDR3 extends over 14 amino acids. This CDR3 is CASREGRINQPQHF. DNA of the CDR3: TGTGCCAGCAGGGAAGGACGGATTAATCAGCCCCAGCATTTT.

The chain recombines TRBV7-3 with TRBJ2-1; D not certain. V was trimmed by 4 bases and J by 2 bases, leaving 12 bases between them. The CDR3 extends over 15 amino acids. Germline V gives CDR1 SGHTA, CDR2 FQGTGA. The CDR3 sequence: CASSSAPPAYNEQFF. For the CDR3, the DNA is TGTGCCAGCAGCTCAGCCCCCCCCGCCTACAATGAGCAGTTCTTC. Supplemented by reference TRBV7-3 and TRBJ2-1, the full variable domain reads GAGVSQTPSNKVTEKGKYVELRCDPISGHTALYWYRQSLGQGPEFLIYFQGTGAADDSGLPNDRFFAVRPEGSVSTLKIQRTERGDSAVYLCASSSAPPAYNEQFFGPGTRLTVL.